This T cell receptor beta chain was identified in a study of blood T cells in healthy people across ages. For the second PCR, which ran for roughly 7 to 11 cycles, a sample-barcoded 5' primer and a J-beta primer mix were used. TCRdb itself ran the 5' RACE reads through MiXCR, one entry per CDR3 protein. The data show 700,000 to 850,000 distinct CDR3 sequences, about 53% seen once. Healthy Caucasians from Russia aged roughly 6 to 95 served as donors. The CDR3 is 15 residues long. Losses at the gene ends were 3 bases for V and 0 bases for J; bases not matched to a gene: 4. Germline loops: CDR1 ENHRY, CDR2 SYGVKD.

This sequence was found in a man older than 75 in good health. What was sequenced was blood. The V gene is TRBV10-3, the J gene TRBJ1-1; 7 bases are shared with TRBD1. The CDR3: CAISEAQGLNTEAFF. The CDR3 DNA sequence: TGTGCCATCAGTGAAGCACAGGGGCTGAACACTGAAGCTTTCTTT.